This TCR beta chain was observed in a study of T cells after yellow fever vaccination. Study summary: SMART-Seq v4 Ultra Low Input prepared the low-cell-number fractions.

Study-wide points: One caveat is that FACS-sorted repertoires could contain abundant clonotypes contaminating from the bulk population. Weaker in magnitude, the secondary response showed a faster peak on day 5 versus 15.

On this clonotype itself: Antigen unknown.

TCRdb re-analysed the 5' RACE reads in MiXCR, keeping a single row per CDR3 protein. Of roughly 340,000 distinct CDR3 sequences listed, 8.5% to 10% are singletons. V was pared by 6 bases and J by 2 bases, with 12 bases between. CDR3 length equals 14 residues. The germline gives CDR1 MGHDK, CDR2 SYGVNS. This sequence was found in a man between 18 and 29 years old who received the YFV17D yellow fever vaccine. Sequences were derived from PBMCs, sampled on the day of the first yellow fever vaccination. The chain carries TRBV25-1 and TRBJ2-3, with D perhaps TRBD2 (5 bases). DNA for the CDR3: TGTGCCAGCAGAATTAGCGAGTACACAGATACGCAGTATTTT. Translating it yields CASRISEYTDTQYF.